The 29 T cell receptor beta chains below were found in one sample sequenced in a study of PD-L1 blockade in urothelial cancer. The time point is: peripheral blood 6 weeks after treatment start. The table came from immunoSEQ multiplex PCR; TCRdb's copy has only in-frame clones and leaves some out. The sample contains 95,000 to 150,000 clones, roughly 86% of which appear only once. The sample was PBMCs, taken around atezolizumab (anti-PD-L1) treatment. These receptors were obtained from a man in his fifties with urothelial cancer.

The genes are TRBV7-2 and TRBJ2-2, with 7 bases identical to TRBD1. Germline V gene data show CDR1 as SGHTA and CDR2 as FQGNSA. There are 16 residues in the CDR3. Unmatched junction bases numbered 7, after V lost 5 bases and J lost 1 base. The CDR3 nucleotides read TGTGCCAGCAGCACAGCTGGGACAGTGAACACCGGGGAGCTGTTTTTT. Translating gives CASSTAGTVNTGELFF.

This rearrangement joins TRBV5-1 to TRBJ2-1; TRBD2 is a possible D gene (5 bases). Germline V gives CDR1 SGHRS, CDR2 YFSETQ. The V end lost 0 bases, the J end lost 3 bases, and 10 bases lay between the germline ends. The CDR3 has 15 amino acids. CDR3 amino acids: CASSLDGDHYNEQFF. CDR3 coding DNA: TGCGCCAGCAGCTTGGACGGGGATCACTACAATGAGCAGTTCTTC.

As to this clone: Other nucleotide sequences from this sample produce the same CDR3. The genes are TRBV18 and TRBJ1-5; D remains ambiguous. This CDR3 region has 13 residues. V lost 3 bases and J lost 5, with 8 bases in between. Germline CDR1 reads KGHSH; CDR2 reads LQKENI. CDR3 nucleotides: TGTGCCAGCTCACCCGCGCGGGATCAGCCCCAGCATTTT. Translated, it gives CASSPARDQPQHF. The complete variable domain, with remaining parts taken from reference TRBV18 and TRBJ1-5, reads NAGVMQNPRHLVRRRGQEARLRCSPMKGHSHVYWYRQLPEEGLKFMVYLQKENIIDESGMPKERFSAEFPKEGPSILRIQQVVRGDSAAYFCASSPARDQPQHFGDGTRLSIL.

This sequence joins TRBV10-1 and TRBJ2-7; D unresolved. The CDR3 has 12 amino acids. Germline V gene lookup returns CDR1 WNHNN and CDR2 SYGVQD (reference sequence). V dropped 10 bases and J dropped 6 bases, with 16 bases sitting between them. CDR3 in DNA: TGCGCCACCCCGGCAGGTCCCGGCGAGCAGTACTTC. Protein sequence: CATPAGPGEQYF.

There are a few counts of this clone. CDR3 sequence reads: CASSFGPTTGALSNEQFF. In DNA, the CDR3 is TGCGCCAGCAGCTTTGGACCCACCACTGGGGCCCTTTCCAATGAGCAGTTCTTC. This sequence joins TRBV4-1 and TRBJ2-1, with D perhaps TRBD1 (5 bases). The CDR3 is 18 amino acids. Trimming removed 5 bases from V and 6 bases from J, with 26 bases in between. The germline V gene has CDR1 MGHRA and CDR2 YSYEKL.

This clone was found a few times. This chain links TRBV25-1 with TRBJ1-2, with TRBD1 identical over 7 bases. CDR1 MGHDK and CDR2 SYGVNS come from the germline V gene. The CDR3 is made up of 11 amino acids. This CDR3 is CPGDSSYGYTF. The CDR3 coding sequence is TGTCCGGGGGACAGCTCCTATGGCTACACCTTC.

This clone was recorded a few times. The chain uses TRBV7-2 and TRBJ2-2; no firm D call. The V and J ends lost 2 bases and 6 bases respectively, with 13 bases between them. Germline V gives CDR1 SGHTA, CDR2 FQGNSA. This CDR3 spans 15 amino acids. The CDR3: CASSLRRGDPGELFF. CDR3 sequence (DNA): TGTGCCAGCAGCTTAAGGCGCGGTGATCCCGGGGAGCTGTTTTTT.

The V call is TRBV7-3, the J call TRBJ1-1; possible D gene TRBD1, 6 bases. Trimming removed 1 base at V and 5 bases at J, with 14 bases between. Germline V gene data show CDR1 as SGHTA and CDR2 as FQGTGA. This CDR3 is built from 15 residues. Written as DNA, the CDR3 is TGTGCCAGCAGCTTAAGGGGCCTAGGGGGTACTGAAGCTTTCTTT. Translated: CASSLRGLGGTEAFF.

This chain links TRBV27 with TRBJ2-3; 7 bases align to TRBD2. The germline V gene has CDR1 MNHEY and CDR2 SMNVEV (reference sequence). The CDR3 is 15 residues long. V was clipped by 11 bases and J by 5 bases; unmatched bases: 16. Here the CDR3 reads CAASDLRREIDTQYF. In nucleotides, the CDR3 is TGTGCCGCCTCTGACCTGAGGCGGGAGATAGATACGCAGTATTTT.

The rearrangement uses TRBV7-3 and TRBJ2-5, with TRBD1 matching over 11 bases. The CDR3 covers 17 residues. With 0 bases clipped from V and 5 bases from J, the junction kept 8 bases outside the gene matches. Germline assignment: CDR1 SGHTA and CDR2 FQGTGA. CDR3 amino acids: CASSLTPGQGVGETQYF. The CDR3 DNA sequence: TGTGCCAGCAGCTTAACGCCGGGACAGGGGGTTGGGGAGACCCAGTACTTC.

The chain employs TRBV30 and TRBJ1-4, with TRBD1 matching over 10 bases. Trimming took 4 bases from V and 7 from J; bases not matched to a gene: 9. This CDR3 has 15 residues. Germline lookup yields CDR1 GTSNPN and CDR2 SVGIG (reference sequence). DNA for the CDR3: TGTGCCTGGATCGAGACAGGGGGCGCGGGTGAAAAACTGTTTTTT. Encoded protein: CAWIETGGAGEKLFF.

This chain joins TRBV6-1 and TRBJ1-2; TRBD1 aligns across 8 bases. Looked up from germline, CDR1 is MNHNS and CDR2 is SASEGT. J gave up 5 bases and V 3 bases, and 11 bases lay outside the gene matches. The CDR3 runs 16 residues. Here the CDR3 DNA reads TGTGCCAGCAGTGAGCTTTGGACAGGGCGCGCATATGGCTACACCTTC. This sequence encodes CASSELWTGRAYGYTF.

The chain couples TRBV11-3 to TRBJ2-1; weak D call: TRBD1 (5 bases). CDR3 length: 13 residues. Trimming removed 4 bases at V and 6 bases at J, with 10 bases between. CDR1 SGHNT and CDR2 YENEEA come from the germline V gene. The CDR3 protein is CASSSRQTNEQFF. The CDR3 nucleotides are TGTGCCAGCAGCTCCCGACAGACCAATGAGCAGTTCTTC. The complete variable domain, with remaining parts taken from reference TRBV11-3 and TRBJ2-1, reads EAGVVQSPRYKIIEKKQPVAFWCNPISGHNTLYWYLQNLGQGPELLIRYENEEAVDDSQLPKDRFSAERLKGVDSTLKIQPAELGDSAVYLCASSSRQTNEQFFGPGTRLTVL.

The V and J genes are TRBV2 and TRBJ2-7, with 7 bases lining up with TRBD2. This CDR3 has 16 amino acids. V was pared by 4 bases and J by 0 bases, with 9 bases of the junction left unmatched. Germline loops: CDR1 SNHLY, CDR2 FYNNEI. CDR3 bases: TGTGCCAGCAGTGCCCTAGGGCGGGAGTACTCCTACGAGCAGTACTTC. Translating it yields CASSALGREYSYEQYF.

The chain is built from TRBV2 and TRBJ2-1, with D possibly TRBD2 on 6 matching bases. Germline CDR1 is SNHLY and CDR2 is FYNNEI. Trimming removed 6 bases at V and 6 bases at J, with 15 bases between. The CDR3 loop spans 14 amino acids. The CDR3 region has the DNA TGTGCCAGCAGGGCCCGACTAGTTTCCAATGAGCAGTTCTTC. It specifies CASRARLVSNEQFF.

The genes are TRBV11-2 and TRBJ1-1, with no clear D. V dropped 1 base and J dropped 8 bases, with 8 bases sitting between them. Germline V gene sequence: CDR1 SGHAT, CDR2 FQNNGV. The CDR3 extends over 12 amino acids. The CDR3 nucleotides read TGTGCCAGCAGCTTAGGGAGGCAAGAAGCTTTCTTT. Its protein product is CASSLGRQEAFF.

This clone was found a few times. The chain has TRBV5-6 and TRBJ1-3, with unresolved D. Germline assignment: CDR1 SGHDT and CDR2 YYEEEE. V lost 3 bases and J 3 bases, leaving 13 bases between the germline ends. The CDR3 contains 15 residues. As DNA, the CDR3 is TGTGCCAGCAGCTCGAGGTTGGAGGTTGGAAACACCATATATTTT. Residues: CASSSRLEVGNTIYF.

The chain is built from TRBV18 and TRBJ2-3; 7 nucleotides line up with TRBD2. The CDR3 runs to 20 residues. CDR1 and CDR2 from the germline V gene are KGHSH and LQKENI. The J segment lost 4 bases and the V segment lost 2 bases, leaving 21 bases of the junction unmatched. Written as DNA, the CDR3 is TGTGCCAGCTCACCATGGGCTAGCGTTTCGGCCTGGGGGGGAGCAGATACGCAGTATTTT. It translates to CASSPWASVSAWGGADTQYF.

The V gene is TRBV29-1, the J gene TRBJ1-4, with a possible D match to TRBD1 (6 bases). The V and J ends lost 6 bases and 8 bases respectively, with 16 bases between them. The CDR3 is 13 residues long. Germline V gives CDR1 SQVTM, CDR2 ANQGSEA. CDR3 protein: CSVQDRGREKLFF. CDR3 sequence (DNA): TGCAGCGTCCAGGACAGAGGGAGAGAAAAACTGTTTTTT.

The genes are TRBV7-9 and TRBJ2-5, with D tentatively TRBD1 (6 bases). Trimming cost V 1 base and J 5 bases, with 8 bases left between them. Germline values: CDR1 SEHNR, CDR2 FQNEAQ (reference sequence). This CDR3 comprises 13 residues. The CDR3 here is CASSLGQGETQYF. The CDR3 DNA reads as TGTGCCAGCAGCTTAGGGCAGGGGGAGACCCAGTACTTC.

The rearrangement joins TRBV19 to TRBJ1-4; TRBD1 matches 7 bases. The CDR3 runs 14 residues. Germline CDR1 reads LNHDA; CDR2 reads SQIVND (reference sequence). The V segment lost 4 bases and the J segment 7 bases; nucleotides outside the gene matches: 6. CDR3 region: CASSTGQVTEKLFF. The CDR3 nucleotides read TGTGCCAGTAGTACCGGACAGGTTACTGAAAAACTGTTTTTT.

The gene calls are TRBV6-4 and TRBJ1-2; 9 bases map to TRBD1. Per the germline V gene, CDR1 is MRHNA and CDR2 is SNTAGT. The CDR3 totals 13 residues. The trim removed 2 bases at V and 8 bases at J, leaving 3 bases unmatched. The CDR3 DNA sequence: TGTGCCAGCAGTGACGGGACAGGGCTGGGCTACACCTTC. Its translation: CASSDGTGLGYTF.

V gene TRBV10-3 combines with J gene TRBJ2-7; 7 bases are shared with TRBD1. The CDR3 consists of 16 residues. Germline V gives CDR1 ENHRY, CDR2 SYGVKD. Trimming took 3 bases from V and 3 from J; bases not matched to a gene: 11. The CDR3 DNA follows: TGTGCCATCAGTGACCCGGGACAGAGAAACTACTACGAGCAGTACTTC. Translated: CAISDPGQRNYYEQYF.

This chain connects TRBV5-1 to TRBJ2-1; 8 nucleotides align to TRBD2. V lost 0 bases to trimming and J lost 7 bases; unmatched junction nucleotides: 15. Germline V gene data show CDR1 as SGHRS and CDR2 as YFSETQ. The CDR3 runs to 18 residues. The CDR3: CASSLGGTSGGRSNEQFF. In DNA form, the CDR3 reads TGCGCCAGCAGCTTGGGGGGCACTAGCGGAGGTCGTTCGAATGAGCAGTTCTTC.

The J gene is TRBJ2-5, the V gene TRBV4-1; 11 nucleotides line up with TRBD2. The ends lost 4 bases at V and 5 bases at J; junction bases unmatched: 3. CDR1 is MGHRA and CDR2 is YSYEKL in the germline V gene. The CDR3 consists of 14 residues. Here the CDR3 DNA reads TGCGCCAGCAGCCGTAGCGGGAGGGGTGAGACCCAGTACTTC. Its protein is CASSRSGRGETQYF.

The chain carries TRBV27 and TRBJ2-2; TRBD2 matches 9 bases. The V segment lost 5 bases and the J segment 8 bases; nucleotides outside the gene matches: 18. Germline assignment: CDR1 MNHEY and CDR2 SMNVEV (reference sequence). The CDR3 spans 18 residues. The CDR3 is CASSLTRRGRAGSGELFF. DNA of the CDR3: TGTGCCAGCAGTCTAACCCGTCGCGGGAGGGCCGGTTCTGGGGAGCTGTTTTTT.

The CDR3 loop is CATSRDLAGHYEQYF. As DNA, the CDR3 is TGTGCCACCAGCAGAGATCTTGCGGGCCACTACGAGCAGTACTTC. This chain links TRBV15 with TRBJ2-7; D is perhaps TRBD2 (5 bases). The CDR3 is 15 residues long. CDR1 and CDR2 (germline): LNHNV, YYDKDF (reference sequence). The ends were cut back, 0 bases at V and 3 bases at J, with 12 bases in the middle.

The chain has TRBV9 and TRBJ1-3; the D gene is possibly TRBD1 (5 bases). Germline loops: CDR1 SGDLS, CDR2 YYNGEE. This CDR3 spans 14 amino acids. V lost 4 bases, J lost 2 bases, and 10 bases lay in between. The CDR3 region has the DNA TGTGCCAGCAGCCCTCGGGGGGCTGGAAACACCATATATTTT. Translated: CASSPRGAGNTIYF.

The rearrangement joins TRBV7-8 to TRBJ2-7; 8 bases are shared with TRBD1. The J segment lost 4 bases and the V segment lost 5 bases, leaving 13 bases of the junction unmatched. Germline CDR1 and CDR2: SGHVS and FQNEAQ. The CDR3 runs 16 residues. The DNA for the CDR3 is TGTGCCAGCAGCGCCGGGTTCGACAGGGGCTATTACGAGCAGTACTTC. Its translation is CASSAGFDRGYYEQYF.